Given below is one T cell receptor (beta chain) in context. The data originate from a study of blood T cell repertoires in COVID-19. Background on the study: Specimens from acute and convalescent COVID-19 originated in the United States, Italy and Spain. T cells, B-cell-depleted T cells, or PBMCs provided the cDNA or gDNA that served as material.

This CDR3 contains 16 residues. CDR1 is SGHRS, CDR2 YFSETQ, per germline. V trimming: 5 bases; J trimming: 0 bases; junction bases outside the gene matches: 9. In the original workflow: Reference gene primer amplification gave estimated nucleated cell counts. Clones were sequenced by immunoSEQ multiplex PCR, and TCRdb holds only the in-frame ones, with some missing. That table gives V, J and clone size, and the DNA gave D and trimming. The top ten hold approximately 1.7% of the sample, which has roughly 230,000 clones, 88% seen once. The origin of this receptor is a man aged 70 or older with acute or convalescent COVID-19. The chain couples TRBV5-1 to TRBJ2-3; 7 bases line up with TRBD2. Sequenced input: peripheral blood. DNA for the CDR3: TGCGCCAGCAGTGTCAGCGGGGATACTAGCACAGATACGCAGTATTTT. It encodes CASSVSGDTSTDTQYF.